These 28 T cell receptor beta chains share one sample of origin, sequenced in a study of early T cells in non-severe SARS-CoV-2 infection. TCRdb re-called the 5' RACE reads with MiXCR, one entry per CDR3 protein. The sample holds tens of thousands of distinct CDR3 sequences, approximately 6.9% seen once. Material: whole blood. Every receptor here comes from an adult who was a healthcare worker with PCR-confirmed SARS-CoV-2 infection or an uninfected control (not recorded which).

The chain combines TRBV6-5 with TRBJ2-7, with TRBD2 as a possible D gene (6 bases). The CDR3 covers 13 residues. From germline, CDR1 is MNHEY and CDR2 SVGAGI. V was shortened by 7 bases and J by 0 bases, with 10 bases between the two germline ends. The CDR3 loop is CASTRESSYEQYF. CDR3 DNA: TGTGCCAGCACGCGGGAAAGCTCCTACGAGCAGTACTTC.

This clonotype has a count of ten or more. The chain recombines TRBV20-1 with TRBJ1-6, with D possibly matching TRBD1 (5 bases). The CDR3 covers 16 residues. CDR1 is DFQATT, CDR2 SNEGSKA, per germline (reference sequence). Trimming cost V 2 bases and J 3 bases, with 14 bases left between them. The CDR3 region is CSARRGEGIYNSPLHF. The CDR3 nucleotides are TGCAGTGCTAGACGAGGGGAGGGGATCTATAATTCACCCCTCCACTTT.

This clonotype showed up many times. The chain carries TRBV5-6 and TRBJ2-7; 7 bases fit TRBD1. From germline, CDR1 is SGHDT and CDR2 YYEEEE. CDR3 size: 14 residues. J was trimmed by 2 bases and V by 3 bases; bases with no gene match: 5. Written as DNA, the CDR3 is TGTGCCAGCAGCTGGAGACAGGGCCCCTACGAGCAGTACTTC. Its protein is CASSWRQGPYEQYF.

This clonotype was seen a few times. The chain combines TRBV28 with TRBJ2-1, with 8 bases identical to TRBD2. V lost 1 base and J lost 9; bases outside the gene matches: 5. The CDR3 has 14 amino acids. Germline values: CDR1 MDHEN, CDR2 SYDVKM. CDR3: CASSLLGLEAEQFF. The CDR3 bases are TGTGCCAGCAGTTTATTGGGACTAGAGGCTGAGCAGTTCTTC.

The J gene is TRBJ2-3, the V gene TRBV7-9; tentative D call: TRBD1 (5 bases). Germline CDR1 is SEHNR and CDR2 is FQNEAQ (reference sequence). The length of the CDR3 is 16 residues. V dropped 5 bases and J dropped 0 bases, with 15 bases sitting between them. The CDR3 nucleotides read TGTGCCAGCAGCCTCTGGCCGACAGCTAGCACAGATACGCAGTATTTT. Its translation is CASSLWPTASTDTQYF. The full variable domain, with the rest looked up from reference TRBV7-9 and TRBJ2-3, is DTGVSQNPRHKITKRGQNVTFRCDPISEHNRLYWYRQTLGQGPEFLTYFQNEAQLEKSRLLSDRFSAERPKGSFSTLEIQRTEQGDSAMYLCASSLWPTASTDTQYFGPGTRLTVL.

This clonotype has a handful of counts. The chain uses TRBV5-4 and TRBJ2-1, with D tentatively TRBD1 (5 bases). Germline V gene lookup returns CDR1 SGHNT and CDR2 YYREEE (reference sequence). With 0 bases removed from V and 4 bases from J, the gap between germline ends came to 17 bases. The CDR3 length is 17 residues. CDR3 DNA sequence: TGTGCCAGCAGCTTGGTAATTAGTGGGGCCCCTTACAATGAGCAGTTCTTC. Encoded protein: CASSLVISGAPYNEQFF.

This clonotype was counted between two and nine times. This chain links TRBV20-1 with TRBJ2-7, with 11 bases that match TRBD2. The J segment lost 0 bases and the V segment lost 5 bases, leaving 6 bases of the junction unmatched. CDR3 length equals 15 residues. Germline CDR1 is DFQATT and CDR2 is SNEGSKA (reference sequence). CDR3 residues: CSAPGLADISYEQYF. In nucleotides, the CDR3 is TGCAGTGCTCCGGGACTAGCGGACATCTCCTACGAGCAGTACTTC.

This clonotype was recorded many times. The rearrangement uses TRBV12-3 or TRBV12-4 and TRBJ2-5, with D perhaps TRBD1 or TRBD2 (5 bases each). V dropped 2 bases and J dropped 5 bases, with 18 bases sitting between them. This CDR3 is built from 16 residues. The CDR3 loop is CASSLRPQGVGETQYF. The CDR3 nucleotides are TGTGCCAGCAGTTTACGTCCCCAGGGAGTCGGGGAGACCCAGTACTTC.

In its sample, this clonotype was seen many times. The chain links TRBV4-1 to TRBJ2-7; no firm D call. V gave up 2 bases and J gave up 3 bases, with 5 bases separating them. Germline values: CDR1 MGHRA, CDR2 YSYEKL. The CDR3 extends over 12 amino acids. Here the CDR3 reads CASSQPNYEQYF. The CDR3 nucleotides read TGCGCCAGCAGCCAACCCAACTACGAGCAGTACTTC.

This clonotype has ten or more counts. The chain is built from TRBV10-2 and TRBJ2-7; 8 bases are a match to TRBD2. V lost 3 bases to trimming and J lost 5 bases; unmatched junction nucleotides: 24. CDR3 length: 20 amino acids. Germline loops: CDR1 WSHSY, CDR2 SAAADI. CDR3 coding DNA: TGCGCCAGCAGTGAATTGAGCGGGAGCCCTTCTTTGGAGGACGGAGACGAGCAGTACTTC. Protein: CASSELSGSPSLEDGDEQYF.

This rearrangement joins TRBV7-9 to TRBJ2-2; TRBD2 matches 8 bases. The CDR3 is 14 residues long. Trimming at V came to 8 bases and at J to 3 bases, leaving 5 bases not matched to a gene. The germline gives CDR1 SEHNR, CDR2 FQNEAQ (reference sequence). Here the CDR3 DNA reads TGTGCCAGCCAAGGACTAGCCTACACCGGGGAGCTGTTTTTT. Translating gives CASQGLAYTGELFF.

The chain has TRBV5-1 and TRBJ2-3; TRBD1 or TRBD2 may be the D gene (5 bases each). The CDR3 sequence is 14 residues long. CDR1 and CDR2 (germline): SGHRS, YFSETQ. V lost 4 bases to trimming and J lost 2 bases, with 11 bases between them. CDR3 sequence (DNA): TGCGCCAGCAGCCCATGGGGGAACACAGATACGCAGTATTTT. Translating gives CASSPWGNTDTQYF.

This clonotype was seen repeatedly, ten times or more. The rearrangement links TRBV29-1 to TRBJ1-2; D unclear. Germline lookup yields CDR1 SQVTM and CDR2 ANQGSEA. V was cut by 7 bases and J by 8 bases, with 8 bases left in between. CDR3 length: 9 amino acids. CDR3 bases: TGCAGCGGACAAAAGGGCTACACCTTC. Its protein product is CSGQKGYTF.

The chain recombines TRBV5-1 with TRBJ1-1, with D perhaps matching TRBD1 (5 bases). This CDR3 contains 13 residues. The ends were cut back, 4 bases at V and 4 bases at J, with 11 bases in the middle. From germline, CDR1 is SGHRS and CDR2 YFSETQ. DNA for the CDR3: TGCGCCAGCAGCCCGGACGGGGCCACTGAAGCTTTCTTT. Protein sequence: CASSPDGATEAFF.

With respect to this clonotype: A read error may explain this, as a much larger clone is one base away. The CDR3 coding sequence is TGCGCCAGCAGCCCGGGACACAGCCACGAGCAGTACTTC. It yields the protein CASSPGHSHEQYF. This chain links TRBV4-1 with TRBJ2-7; weak D call: TRBD1 (6 bases). From germline, CDR1 is MGHRA and CDR2 YSYEKL. Trimming cost V 4 bases and J 5 bases, with 12 bases left between them. The CDR3 contains 13 residues.

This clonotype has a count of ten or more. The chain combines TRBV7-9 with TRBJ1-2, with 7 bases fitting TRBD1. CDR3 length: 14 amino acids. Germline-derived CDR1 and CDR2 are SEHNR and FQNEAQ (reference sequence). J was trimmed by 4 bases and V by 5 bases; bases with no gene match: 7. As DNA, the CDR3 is TGTGCCAGCAGCACCCTGACAGGGTTCTATGGCTACACCTTC. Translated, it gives CASSTLTGFYGYTF.

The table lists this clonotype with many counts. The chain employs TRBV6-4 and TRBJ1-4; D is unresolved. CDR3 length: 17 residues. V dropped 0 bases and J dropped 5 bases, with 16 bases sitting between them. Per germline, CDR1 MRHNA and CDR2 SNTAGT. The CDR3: CASSDSLRGRRNEKLFF. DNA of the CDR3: TGTGCCAGCAGTGACTCGTTGCGGGGTAGGAGGAATGAAAAACTGTTTTTT.

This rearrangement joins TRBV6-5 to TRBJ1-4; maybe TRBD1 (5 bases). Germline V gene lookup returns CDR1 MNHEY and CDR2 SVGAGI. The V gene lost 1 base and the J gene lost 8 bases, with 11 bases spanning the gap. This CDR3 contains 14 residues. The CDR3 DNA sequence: TGTGCCAGCAGTTACTACCAGGGAGGGGAAAAACTGTTTTTT. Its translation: CASSYYQGGEKLFF.

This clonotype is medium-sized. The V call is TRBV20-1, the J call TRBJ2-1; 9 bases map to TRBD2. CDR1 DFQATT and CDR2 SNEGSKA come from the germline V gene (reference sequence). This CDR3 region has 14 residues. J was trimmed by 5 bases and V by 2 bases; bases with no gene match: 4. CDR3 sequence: CSARLASGDNEQFF. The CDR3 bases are TGCAGTGCTAGATTGGCTAGCGGGGACAATGAGCAGTTCTTC.

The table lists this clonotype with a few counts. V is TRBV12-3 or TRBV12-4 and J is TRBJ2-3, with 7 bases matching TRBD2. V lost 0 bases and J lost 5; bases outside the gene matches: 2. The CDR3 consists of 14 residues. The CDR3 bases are TGTGCCAGCAGTTTAGCGGGAGGGAAAGATACGCAGTATTTT. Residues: CASSLAGGKDTQYF.

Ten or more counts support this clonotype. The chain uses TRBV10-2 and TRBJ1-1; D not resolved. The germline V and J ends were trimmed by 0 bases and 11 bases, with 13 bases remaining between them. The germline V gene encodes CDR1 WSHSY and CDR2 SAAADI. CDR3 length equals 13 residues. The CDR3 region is CASSESPPSRAFF. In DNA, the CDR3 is TGCGCCAGCAGTGAGTCGCCCCCGAGCCGGGCTTTCTTT.

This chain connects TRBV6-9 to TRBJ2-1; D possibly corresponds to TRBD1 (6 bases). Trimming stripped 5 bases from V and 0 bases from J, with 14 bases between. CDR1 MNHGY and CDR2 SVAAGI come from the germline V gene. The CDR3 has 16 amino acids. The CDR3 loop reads CASSRQMDSSYNEQFF. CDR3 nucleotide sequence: TGTGCCAGCAGTCGACAAATGGACAGCTCCTACAATGAGCAGTTCTTC.

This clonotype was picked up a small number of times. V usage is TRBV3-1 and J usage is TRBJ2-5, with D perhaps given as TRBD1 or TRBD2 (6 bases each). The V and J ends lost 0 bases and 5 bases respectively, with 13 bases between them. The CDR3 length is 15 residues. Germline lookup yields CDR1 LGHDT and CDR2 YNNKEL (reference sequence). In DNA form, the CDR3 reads TGTGCCAGCAGCCAAGAGGGGGCTAGCGACGAGACCCAGTACTTC. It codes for CASSQEGASDETQYF.

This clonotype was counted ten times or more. In nucleotides, the CDR3 is TGTGCCAGCAGTTTAGGGGAGGGAGGTTCGGAGACCCAGTACTTC. The encoded protein is CASSLGEGGSETQYF. This chain joins TRBV12-3 or TRBV12-4 and TRBJ2-5, with TRBD2 matching over 7 bases. CDR3 size: 15 residues. The junction had 7 bases not matched to a gene; V was cut back by 1 base and J by 5 bases.

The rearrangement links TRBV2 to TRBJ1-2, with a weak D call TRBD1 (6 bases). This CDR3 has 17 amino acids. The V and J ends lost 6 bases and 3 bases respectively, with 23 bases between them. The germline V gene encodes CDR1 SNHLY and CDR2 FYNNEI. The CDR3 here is CASSGKIISDRDYGYTF. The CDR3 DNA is TGTGCCAGCAGCGGAAAAATTATTTCGGACAGAGACTATGGCTACACCTTC.

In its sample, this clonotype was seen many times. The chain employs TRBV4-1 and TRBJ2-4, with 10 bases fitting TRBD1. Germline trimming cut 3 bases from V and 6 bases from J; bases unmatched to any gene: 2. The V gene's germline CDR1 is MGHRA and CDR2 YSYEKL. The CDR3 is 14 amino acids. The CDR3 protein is CASSQGQGINIQYF. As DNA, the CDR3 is TGCGCCAGCAGCCAGGGACAGGGGATAAACATTCAGTACTTC.

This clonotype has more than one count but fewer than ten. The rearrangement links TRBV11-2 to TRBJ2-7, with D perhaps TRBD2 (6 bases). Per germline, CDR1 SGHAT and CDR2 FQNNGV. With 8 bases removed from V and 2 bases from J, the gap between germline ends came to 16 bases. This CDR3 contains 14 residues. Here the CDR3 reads CASAPGGIPYEQYF. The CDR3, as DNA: TGTGCCAGCGCCCCTGGCGGGATCCCCTACGAGCAGTACTTC.

The CDR3 sequence: CAISDPPNQPQHF. The CDR3 bases are TGTGCCATCAGTGACCCCCCCAATCAGCCCCAGCATTTT. V usage is TRBV10-3 and J usage is TRBJ1-5; D not certain. V was pared by 3 bases and J by 3 bases, with 6 bases between. The CDR3 has 13 amino acids. The germline V gene has CDR1 ENHRY and CDR2 SYGVKD.